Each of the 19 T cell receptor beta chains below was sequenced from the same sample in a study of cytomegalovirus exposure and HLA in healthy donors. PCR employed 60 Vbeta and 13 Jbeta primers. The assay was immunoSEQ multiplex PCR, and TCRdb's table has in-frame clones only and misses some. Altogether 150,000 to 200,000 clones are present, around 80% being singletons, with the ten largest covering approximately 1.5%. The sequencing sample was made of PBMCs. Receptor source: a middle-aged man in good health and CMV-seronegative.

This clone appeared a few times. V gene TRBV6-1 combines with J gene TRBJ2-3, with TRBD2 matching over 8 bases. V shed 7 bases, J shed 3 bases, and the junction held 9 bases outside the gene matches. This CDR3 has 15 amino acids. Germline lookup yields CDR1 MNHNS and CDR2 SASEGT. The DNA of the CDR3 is TGTGCCAGCATTGTCGTAGCGGGAATTACAGATACGCAGTATTTT. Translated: CASIVVAGITDTQYF.

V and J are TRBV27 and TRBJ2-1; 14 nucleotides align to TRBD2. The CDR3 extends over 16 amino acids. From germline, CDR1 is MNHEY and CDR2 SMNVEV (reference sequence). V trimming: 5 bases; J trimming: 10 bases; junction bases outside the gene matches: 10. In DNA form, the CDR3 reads TGTGCCAGCAGTCCGCAACCGGGACTAGCGGGAGAAGAGCAGTTCTTC. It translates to CASSPQPGLAGEEQFF.

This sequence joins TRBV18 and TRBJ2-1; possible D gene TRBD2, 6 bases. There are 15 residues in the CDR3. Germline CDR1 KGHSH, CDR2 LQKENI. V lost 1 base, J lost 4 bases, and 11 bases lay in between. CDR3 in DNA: TGTGCCAGCTCACCACGGGGGGACTCTTACAATGAGCAGTTCTTC. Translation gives CASSPRGDSYNEQFF.

CDR3: CASSHMGQPYNEQFF. In DNA form, the CDR3 reads TGTGCCAGCAGCCACATGGGACAACCGTACAATGAGCAGTTCTTC. This chain links TRBV7-9 with TRBJ2-1; D is perhaps TRBD1 (6 bases). The CDR3 spans 15 residues. V was cut by 5 bases and J by 4 bases, with 15 bases left in between. CDR1 and CDR2 (germline): SEHNR, FQNEAQ (reference sequence).

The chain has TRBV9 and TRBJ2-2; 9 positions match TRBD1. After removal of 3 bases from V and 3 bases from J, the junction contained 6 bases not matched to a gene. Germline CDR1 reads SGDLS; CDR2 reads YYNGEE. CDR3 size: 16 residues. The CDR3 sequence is CASSAGQGRDTGELFF. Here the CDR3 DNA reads TGTGCCAGCAGCGCGGGACAGGGTCGAGACACCGGGGAGCTGTTTTTT. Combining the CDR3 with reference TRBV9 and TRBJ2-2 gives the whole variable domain DSGVTQTPKHLITATGQRVTLRCSPRSGDLSVYWYQQSLDQGLQFLIQYYNGEERAKGNILERFSAQQFPDLHSELNLSSLELGDSALYFCASSAGQGRDTGELFFGEGSRLTVL.

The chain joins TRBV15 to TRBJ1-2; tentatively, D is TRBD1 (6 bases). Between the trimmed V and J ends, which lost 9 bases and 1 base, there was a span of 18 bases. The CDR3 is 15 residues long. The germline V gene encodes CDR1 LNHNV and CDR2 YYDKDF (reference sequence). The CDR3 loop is CATKFPGQHNYGYTF. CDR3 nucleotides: TGTGCCACTAAATTCCCGGGACAACATAACTATGGCTACACCTTC.

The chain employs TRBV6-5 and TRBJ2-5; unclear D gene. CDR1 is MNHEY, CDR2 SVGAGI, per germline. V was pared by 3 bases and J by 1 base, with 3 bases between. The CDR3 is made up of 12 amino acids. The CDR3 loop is CASSYSQETQYF. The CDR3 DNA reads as TGTGCCAGCAGTTATAGCCAAGAGACCCAGTACTTC.

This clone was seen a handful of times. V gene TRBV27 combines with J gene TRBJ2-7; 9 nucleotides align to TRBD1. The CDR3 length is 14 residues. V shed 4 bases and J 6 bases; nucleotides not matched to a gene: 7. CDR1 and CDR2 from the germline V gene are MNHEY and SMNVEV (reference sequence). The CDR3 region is CASSSRDRVGEQYF. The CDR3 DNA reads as TGTGCCAGCAGTTCCCGGGACAGGGTAGGCGAGCAGTACTTC.

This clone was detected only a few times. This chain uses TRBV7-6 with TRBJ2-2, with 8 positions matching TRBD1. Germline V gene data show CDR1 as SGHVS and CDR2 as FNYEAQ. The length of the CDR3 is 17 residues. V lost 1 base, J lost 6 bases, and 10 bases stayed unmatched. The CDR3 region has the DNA TGTGCCAGCAGCTTAGAATACTGGCAGGGGGCTGCCGGGGAGCTGTTTTTT. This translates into CASSLEYWQGAAGELFF.

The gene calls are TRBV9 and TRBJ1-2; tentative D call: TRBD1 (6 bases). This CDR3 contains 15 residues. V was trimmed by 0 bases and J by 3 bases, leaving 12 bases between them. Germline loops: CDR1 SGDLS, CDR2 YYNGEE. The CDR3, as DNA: TGTGCCAGCAGCGTAGGTCAGGGGAGCGACTATGGCTACACCTTC. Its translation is CASSVGQGSDYGYTF.

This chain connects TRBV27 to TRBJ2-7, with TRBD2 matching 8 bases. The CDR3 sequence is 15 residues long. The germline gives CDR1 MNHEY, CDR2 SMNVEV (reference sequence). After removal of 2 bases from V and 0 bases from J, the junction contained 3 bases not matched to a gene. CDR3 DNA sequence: TGTGCCAGCAGTTTAACGGGGGGGAGCTCCTACGAGCAGTACGTC. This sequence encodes CASSLTGGSSYEQYV.

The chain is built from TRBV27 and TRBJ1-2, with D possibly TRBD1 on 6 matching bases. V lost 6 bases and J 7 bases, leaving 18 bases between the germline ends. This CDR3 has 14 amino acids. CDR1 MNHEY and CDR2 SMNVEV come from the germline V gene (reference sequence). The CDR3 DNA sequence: TGTGCCAGCAGGTTTGGATTGTCAGGGGCTGGCTACACCTTC. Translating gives CASRFGLSGAGYTF.

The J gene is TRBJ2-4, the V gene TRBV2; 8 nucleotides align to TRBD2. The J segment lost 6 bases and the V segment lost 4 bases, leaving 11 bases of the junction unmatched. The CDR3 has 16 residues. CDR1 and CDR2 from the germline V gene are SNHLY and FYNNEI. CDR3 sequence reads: CASSVSLGAGGNIQYF. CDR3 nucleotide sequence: TGTGCCAGCAGTGTATCATTGGGGGCGGGGGGAAACATTCAGTACTTC.

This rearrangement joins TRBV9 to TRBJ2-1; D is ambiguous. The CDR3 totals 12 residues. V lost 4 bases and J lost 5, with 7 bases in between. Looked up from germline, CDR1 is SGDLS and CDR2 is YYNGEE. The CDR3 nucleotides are TGTGCCAGCAGCCCTGTCGACAATGAGCAGTTCTTC. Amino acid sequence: CASSPVDNEQFF.

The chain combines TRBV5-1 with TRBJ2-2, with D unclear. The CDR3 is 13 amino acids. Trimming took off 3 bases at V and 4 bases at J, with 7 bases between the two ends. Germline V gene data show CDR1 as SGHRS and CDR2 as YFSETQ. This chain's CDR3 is CASSSSPTGELFF. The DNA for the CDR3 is TGCGCCAGCAGCTCGAGTCCCACCGGGGAGCTGTTTTTT.

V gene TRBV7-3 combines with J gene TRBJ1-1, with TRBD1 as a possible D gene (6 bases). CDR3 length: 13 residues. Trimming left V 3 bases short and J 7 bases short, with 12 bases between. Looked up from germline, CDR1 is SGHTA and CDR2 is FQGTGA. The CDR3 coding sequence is TGTGCCAGCAGCTTCCGGACAGCGAGTGAAGCTTTCTTT. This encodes CASSFRTASEAFF.

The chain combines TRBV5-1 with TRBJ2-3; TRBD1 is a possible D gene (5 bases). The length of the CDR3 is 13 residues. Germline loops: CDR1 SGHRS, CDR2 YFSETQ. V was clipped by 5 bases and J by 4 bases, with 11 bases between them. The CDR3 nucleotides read TGCGCCAGCAGGGGGCAGTCCCCAGATACGCAGTATTTT. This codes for CASRGQSPDTQYF.

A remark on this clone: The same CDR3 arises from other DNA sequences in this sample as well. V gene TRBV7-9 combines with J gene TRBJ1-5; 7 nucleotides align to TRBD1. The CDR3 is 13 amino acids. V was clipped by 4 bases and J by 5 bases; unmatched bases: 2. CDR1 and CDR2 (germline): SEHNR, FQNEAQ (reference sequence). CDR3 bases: TGTGCCAGCAGCTCTCAGGGGGATCAGCCCCAGCATTTT. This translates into CASSSQGDQPQHF.

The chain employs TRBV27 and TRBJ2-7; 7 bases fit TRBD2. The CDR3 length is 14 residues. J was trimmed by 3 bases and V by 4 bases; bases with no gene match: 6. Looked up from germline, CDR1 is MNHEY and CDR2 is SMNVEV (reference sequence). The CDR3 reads CASSYGRNRYEQYF. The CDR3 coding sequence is TGTGCCAGCAGTTACGGGAGGAACCGCTACGAGCAGTACTTC.